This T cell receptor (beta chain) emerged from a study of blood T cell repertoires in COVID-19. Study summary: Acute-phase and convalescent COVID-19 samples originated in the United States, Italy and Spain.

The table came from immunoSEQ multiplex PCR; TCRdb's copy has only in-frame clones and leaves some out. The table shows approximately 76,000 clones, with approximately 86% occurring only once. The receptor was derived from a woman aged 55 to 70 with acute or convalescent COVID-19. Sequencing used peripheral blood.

CDR3 nucleotide sequence: TGTGCCAGTAGCCGGACTAGCGGGAGCGGCTACGAGCAGTACTTC. This translates into CASSRTSGSGYEQYF. The rearrangement joins TRBV19 to TRBJ2-7; 13 bases map to TRBD2. Germline trimming cut 6 bases from V and 3 bases from J; bases unmatched to any gene: 5. From germline, CDR1 is LNHDA and CDR2 SQIVND (reference sequence). This CDR3 region has 15 residues. Looking up the rest from reference TRBV19 and TRBJ2-7 gives the full variable domain: DGGITQSPKYLFRKEGQNVTLSCEQNLNHDAMYWYRQDPGQGLRLIYYSQIVNDFQKGDIAEGYSVSREKKESFPLTVTSAQKNPTAFYLCASSRTSGSGYEQYFGPGTRLTVT.